This T cell receptor (beta chain) was sequenced in a study of graft-versus-host responses after intestinal transplantation. On the study more broadly: Isolated intestinal, liver-intestinal, or multivisceral transplants had been given to the recipients. Overall study findings and caveats: GvH clones were found in recipient marrow; some appeared first in ileum or blood. Allografts carried high graft-versus-host to host-versus-graft clonal ratios in patients having graft-donor T cell macrochimerism.

Concerning this clone itself: Its target is not known.

The protocol was immunoSEQ multiplex PCR, while the TCRdb copy is restricted to in-frame clones and leaves out a portion. The table lists some 41,000 clones, roughly 90% of them singletons. Germline values: CDR1 GTSNPN, CDR2 SVGIG (reference sequence). V was cut by 3 bases and J by 4 bases, with 15 bases left in between. CDR3 length equals 14 residues. The sequence was collected from a human patient who received an intestinal transplant, so some T cells may come from the graft donor. Sequencing used PBMCs, obtained less than 280 days after transplant. The chain recombines TRBV30 with TRBJ1-2, with D uncertain. The CDR3 sequence is CAWRTGPRAYGYTF. The CDR3 bases are TGTGCCTGGAGAACCGGGCCCCGGGCCTATGGCTACACCTTC. Full variable domain (outside the CDR3, taken from reference TRBV30 and TRBJ1-2): SQTIHQWPATLVQPVGSPLSLECTVEGTSNPNLYWYRQAAGRGLQLLFYSVGIGQISSEVPQNLSASRPQDRQFILSSKKLLLSDSGFYLCAWRTGPRAYGYTFGSGTRLTVV.